Listed here are 25 T cell receptor beta chains from one sample, sequenced in a study of cytomegalovirus exposure and HLA in healthy donors. PCR was performed using 60 Vbeta and 13 Jbeta primers. Sequencing was performed with immunoSEQ multiplex PCR; in TCRdb, only in-frame clones are kept and a portion is missing. The sample includes around 120,000 clones, roughly 80% seen only once; the top ten take about 11%. The sample was PBMCs. These receptor sequences come from a male donor in good health and CMV-seropositive.

The V call is TRBV4-2, the J call TRBJ2-7; D gene uncertain. This CDR3 region has 13 residues. Trimming removed 0 bases from V and 5 bases from J, with 8 bases in between. Germline V gives CDR1 LGHNA, CDR2 YNFKEQ. The CDR3 DNA sequence: TGTGCCAGCAGCCAAGAACGGAGAAACGAGCAGTACTTC. Residues: CASSQERRNEQYF.

The chain employs TRBV7-9 and TRBJ1-3; unclear D gene. Deletions cut 7 bases from V and 8 bases from J, with 15 bases between. Germline V lookup: CDR1 SEHNR, CDR2 FQNEAQ (reference sequence). There are 13 residues in the CDR3. The CDR3 sequence: CASTSPTGDTIYF. The CDR3 DNA reads as TGTGCCAGCACCAGCCCAACGGGAGACACCATATATTTT.

The chain has TRBV7-9 and TRBJ2-2, with TRBD2 as a possible D gene (5 bases). From germline, CDR1 is SEHNR and CDR2 FQNEAQ (reference sequence). The CDR3 consists of 17 residues. With 1 base removed from V and 3 bases from J, the gap between germline ends came to 15 bases. The CDR3 is CASSLVGGTVDTGELFF. CDR3 DNA sequence: TGTGCCAGCAGCTTAGTTGGAGGAACAGTCGACACCGGGGAGCTGTTTTTT. The whole variable domain, remainder taken from reference TRBV7-9 and TRBJ2-2, is DTGVSQNPRHKITKRGQNVTFRCDPISEHNRLYWYRQTLGQGPEFLTYFQNEAQLEKSRLLSDRFSAERPKGSFSTLEIQRTEQGDSAMYLCASSLVGGTVDTGELFFGEGSRLTVL.

The table lists this clone with a count of one. The rearrangement joins TRBV19 to TRBJ2-1; 8 positions match TRBD2. The V gene end was trimmed by 3 bases and the J gene end by 2 bases; junction bases not matched to a gene: 3. The CDR3 consists of 15 residues. Germline CDR1 LNHDA, CDR2 SQIVND (reference sequence). CDR3 loop: CASSIGGLAYNEQFF. Here the CDR3 DNA reads TGTGCCAGTAGTATTGGGGGACTAGCCTACAATGAGCAGTTCTTC. Based on the CDR3 plus reference TRBV19 and TRBJ2-1, the full variable domain is DGGITQSPKYLFRKEGQNVTLSCEQNLNHDAMYWYRQDPGQGLRLIYYSQIVNDFQKGDIAEGYSVSREKKESFPLTVTSAQKNPTAFYLCASSIGGLAYNEQFFGPGTRLTVL.

This chain uses TRBV28 with TRBJ2-1; 13 nucleotides line up with TRBD2. Germline trimming cut 7 bases from V and 9 bases from J; bases unmatched to any gene: 6. The CDR3 totals 14 residues. Germline-derived CDR1 and CDR2 are MDHEN and SYDVKM. The CDR3 bases are TGTGCCAGCAAGAGGACTAGCGGGAGTGGTGAGCAGTTCTTC. The encoded protein is CASKRTSGSGEQFF. The full variable domain, with the rest looked up from reference TRBV28 and TRBJ2-1, is DVKVTQSSRYLVKRTGEKVFLECVQDMDHENMFWYRQDPGLGLRLIYFSYDVKMKEKGDIPEGYSVSREKKERFSLILESASTNQTSMYLCASKRTSGSGEQFFGPGTRLTVL.

V usage is TRBV18 and J usage is TRBJ2-3; TRBD1 matches 8 bases. This CDR3 is 16 amino acids long. Germline V CDR1 and CDR2: KGHSH, LQKENI. V gave up 2 bases and J gave up 6 bases; unmatched junction bases: 10. The CDR3 sequence: CASSPVRTGHKDTQYF. The CDR3 bases are TGTGCCAGCTCACCAGTTCGGACAGGGCACAAGGATACGCAGTATTTT.

This clone was seen a single time. The chain has TRBV7-9 and TRBJ2-7; 7 bases match TRBD1. The CDR3 is 18 residues long. The V and J ends lost 1 base and 1 base, in that order; junction bases with no gene match: 13. Germline CDR1 is SEHNR and CDR2 is FQNEAQ (reference sequence). CDR3 DNA: TGTGCCAGCAGCTTAGGGCTAGACAGGGATGAGAGATCCTACGAGCAGTACTTC. Its translation is CASSLGLDRDERSYEQYF. Supplemented by reference TRBV7-9 and TRBJ2-7, the full variable domain reads DTGVSQNPRHKITKRGQNVTFRCDPISEHNRLYWYRQTLGQGPEFLTYFQNEAQLEKSRLLSDRFSAERPKGSFSTLEIQRTEQGDSAMYLCASSLGLDRDERSYEQYFGPGTRLTVT.

The rearrangement links TRBV4-3 to TRBJ2-5, with 10 bases that match TRBD2. Germline CDR1 reads LGHNA; CDR2 reads YSLEER. The V segment lost 0 bases and the J segment 5 bases; nucleotides outside the gene matches: 12. The CDR3 contains 18 residues. For the CDR3, the DNA is TGCGCCAGCAGCCAAGATGTGGCTAGCGGGAGATCGCTGGAGACCCAGTACTTC. It codes for CASSQDVASGRSLETQYF.

The chain combines TRBV19 with TRBJ1-5; TRBD1 matches 8 bases. The CDR3 spans 17 residues. V lost 3 bases to trimming and J lost 0 bases; unmatched junction nucleotides: 7. Germline V CDR1 and CDR2: LNHDA, SQIVND (reference sequence). This CDR3 reads CASSIQQGEYSNQPQHF. The CDR3, as DNA: TGTGCCAGTAGTATCCAACAGGGGGAGTATAGCAATCAGCCCCAGCATTTT. Drawing the rest from reference TRBV19 and TRBJ1-5, the complete variable domain is DGGITQSPKYLFRKEGQNVTLSCEQNLNHDAMYWYRQDPGQGLRLIYYSQIVNDFQKGDIAEGYSVSREKKESFPLTVTSAQKNPTAFYLCASSIQQGEYSNQPQHFGDGTRLSIL.

The rearrangement links TRBV18 to TRBJ2-3, with D tentatively TRBD2 (5 bases). V was cut by 4 bases and J by 10 bases, with 12 bases left in between. Germline assignment: CDR1 KGHSH and CDR2 LQKENI. The CDR3 sequence is 12 residues long. The CDR3: CASSQVGEAQYF. The DNA of the CDR3 is TGTGCCAGCTCACAGGTCGGGGAAGCGCAGTATTTT.

This chain connects TRBV28 to TRBJ2-3; D perhaps matches TRBD2 (5 bases). The CDR3 covers 12 residues. CDR1 is MDHEN, CDR2 SYDVKM, per germline. Deletions cut 7 bases from V and 7 bases from J, with 12 bases between. This CDR3 is CASTPRGYTQYF. The CDR3 DNA is TGTGCCAGCACCCCCCGGGGTTATACGCAGTATTTT.

This sequence joins TRBV5-1 and TRBJ1-2, with D hard to call. The germline V gene has CDR1 SGHRS and CDR2 YFSETQ. With 0 bases removed from V and 2 bases from J, the gap between germline ends came to 11 bases. The CDR3 contains 15 residues. CDR3 loop: CASSLEPRNNYGYTF. The CDR3 bases are TGCGCCAGCAGCTTGGAGCCCCGTAACAACTATGGCTACACCTTC. The full variable domain, with the rest looked up from reference TRBV5-1 and TRBJ1-2, is KAGVTQTPRYLIKTRGQQVTLSCSPISGHRSVSWYQQTPGQGLQFLFEYFSETQRNKGNFPGRFSGRQFSNSRSEMNVSTLELGDSALYLCASSLEPRNNYGYTFGSGTRLTVV.

The chain combines TRBV5-1 with TRBJ2-3; possibly TRBD2 for D (5 bases). Germline CDR1 is SGHRS and CDR2 is YFSETQ. This CDR3 has 15 residues. The V and J ends lost 0 bases and 6 bases respectively, with 14 bases between them. The CDR3 DNA sequence: TGCGCCAGCAGCTTGGCCGGAAGTGGCGGGGATACGCAGTATTTT. This sequence encodes CASSLAGSGGDTQYF.

The chain recombines TRBV7-2 with TRBJ2-2; TRBD2 matches 7 bases. The trim removed 0 bases at V and 5 bases at J, leaving 6 bases unmatched. The CDR3 extends over 16 amino acids. Germline-derived CDR1 and CDR2 are SGHTA and FQGNSA. CDR3 in DNA: TGTGCCAGCAGCTTAGCCGGAGGTAGCGGGACCGGGGAGCTGTTTTTT. Translation gives CASSLAGGSGTGELFF.

V is TRBV19 and J is TRBJ2-2, with D possibly matching TRBD2 (6 bases). The germline CDR1 and CDR2 sequences are LNHDA and SQIVND (reference sequence). The CDR3 runs to 17 residues. Between the trimmed V and J ends, which lost 1 base and 3 bases, there was a span of 15 bases. CDR3 in amino acids: CASSIVWRRDYTGELFF. Written as DNA, the CDR3 is TGTGCCAGTAGTATAGTGTGGCGGCGGGACTACACCGGGGAGCTGTTTTTT.

Only a few counts were recorded for this clone. This sequence joins TRBV27 and TRBJ2-7; 8 positions agree with TRBD1. Germline CDR1 is MNHEY and CDR2 is SMNVEV (reference sequence). The CDR3 totals 16 residues. The ends lost 5 bases at V and 3 bases at J; junction bases unmatched: 12. The CDR3: CASSAPTGVRGYEQYF. The CDR3 nucleotides read TGTGCCAGCAGTGCGCCGACAGGGGTGAGGGGCTACGAGCAGTACTTC.

The CDR3 loop is CASSLAGGETQYF. The DNA for the CDR3 is TGTGCCAGCAGCTTGGCAGGGGGAGAGACCCAGTACTTC. The chain is built from TRBV5-4 and TRBJ2-5; 7 bases are a match to TRBD1. CDR3 length: 13 residues. The germline CDR1 and CDR2 sequences are SGHNT and YYREEE (reference sequence). Germline trimming cut 0 bases from V and 4 bases from J; bases unmatched to any gene: 0.

The chain recombines TRBV28 with TRBJ1-5, with D possibly being TRBD1 (6 bases). Germline assignment: CDR1 MDHEN and CDR2 SYDVKM. This CDR3 has 13 amino acids. V dropped 8 bases and J dropped 3 bases, with 11 bases sitting between them. The CDR3 spells CASARGPNQPQHF. In nucleotides, the CDR3 is TGTGCCAGCGCCAGGGGCCCCAATCAGCCCCAGCATTTT.

The chain uses TRBV18 and TRBJ2-1; 8 bases are a match to TRBD2. Germline V gives CDR1 KGHSH, CDR2 LQKENI. J lost 2 bases, V lost 3 bases, and 3 bases had no gene match. The CDR3 loop spans 15 amino acids. CDR3 residues: CASSPTSVAYNEQFF. The CDR3 nucleotides are TGTGCCAGCTCACCGACTAGCGTAGCCTACAATGAGCAGTTCTTC.

A few counts support this clone. The rearrangement uses TRBV5-4 and TRBJ2-3; D unresolved. Deletions cut 1 base from V and 6 bases from J, with 6 bases between. CDR3 length: 12 residues. Germline CDR1 is SGHNT and CDR2 is YYREEE (reference sequence). This CDR3 is CASSLSSDTQYF. In DNA, the CDR3 is TGTGCCAGCAGCTTGTCGTCTGATACGCAGTATTTT.

The CDR3 region is CATSRSRGTSGILQETQYF. The CDR3 region has the DNA TGTGCCACCAGCAGATCTCGAGGGACTAGCGGGATTCTTCAAGAGACCCAGTACTTC. The chain is built from TRBV15 and TRBJ2-5; 13 bases agree with TRBD2. The CDR3 runs 19 residues. Germline lookup yields CDR1 LNHNV and CDR2 YYDKDF (reference sequence). J gave up 2 bases and V 2 bases, and 11 bases lay outside the gene matches.

V gene TRBV9 combines with J gene TRBJ2-1; TRBD2 matches at 11 bases. There are 16 residues in the CDR3. Unmatched junction bases numbered 4, after V lost 4 bases and J lost 1 base. CDR1 is SGDLS and CDR2 is YYNGEE in the germline V gene. The CDR3 DNA reads as TGTGCCAGCAGCAGACTAGCGGGAAAGTCCTACAATGAGCAGTTCTTC. Protein: CASSRLAGKSYNEQFF.

The rearrangement joins TRBV6-1 to TRBJ2-7; D unresolved. Per the germline V gene, CDR1 is MNHNS and CDR2 is SASEGT. Trimming removed 1 base from V and 10 bases from J, with 23 bases in between. CDR3 length equals 16 residues. CDR3 bases: TGTGCCAGCAGTGAAGAGGCAGGTTCGAATTTTCCGGATCAGTACTTC. Translating gives CASSEEAGSNFPDQYF.

The chain carries TRBV9 and TRBJ1-4; D unclear. The CDR3 covers 15 residues. Trimming left V 4 bases short and J 6 bases short, with 16 bases between. The germline CDR1 and CDR2 sequences are SGDLS and YYNGEE. CDR3 loop: CASSSIRGRDEKLFF. For the CDR3, the DNA is TGTGCCAGCAGCTCAATTCGGGGAAGGGATGAAAAACTGTTTTTT.

This sequence joins TRBV4-2 and TRBJ2-7, with 8 bases lining up with TRBD2. Trimming took 4 bases from V and 0 from J; bases not matched to a gene: 8. In germline, CDR1 is LGHNA, CDR2 YNFKEQ. CDR3 size: 16 residues. The CDR3 DNA sequence: TGTGCCAGCAGCCGGTCGGGGGGGGTTAGCTCCTACGAGCAGTACTTC. Amino acids: CASSRSGGVSSYEQYF.